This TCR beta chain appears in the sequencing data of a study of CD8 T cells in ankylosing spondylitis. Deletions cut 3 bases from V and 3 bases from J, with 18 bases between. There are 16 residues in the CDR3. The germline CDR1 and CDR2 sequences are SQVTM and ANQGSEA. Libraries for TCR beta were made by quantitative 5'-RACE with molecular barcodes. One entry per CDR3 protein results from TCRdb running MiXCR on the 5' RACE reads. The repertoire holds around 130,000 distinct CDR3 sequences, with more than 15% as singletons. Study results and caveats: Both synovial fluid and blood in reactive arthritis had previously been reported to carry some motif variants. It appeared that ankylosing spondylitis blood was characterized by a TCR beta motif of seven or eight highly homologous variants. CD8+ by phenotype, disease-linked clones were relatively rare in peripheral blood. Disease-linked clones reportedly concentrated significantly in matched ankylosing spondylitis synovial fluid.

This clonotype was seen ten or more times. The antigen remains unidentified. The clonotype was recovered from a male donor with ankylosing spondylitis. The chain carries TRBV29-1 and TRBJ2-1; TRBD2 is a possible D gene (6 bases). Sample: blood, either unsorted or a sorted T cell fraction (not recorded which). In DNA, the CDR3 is TGCAGCGTTGAGGAGGGGTTCAGGCCTGGCTACAATGAGCAGTTCTTC. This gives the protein CSVEEGFRPGYNEQFF.